Shown below are 31 T cell receptor beta chains from a single sample sequenced in a study of regulatory T cells in long-lasting Graves disease. Researchers made TCR beta libraries by using iRepertoire HTBI primers and running Arm-PCR on CDR3 regions. TCRdb re-called the multiplex PCR reads with MiXCR, one entry per CDR3 protein. This repertoire shows 520,000 or so distinct CDR3 sequences, around 11% found once; its top ten account for roughly 8.9%. The sample's time point: newly diagnosed GD, antithyroid drugs for less than 3 months. RNA isolated from PBMCs was used to make the TCR library. In addition, the sample was reused for a study of T cells in Graves' hyperthyroidism and ophthalmopathy.

The starting material was peripheral blood mononuclear cells (PBMCs), obtained at new diagnosis, from a patient treated with antithyroid drugs. Receptors originate from a woman in her twenties or thirties with Graves disease.

This clonotype occurred many times. This chain connects TRBV9 to TRBJ1-6, with TRBD1 identical over 10 bases. Germline CDR1 is SGDLS and CDR2 is YYNGEE. The length of the CDR3 is 18 residues. With V trimmed by 0 bases and J by 8 bases, 11 bases remained unmatched. The CDR3, as DNA: TGTGCCAGCAGCGTAGCTACCGGTTGGGGGACAGGGGATTCACCCCTCCACTTT. This encodes CASSVATGWGTGDSPLHF. Full variable domain (outside the CDR3, taken from reference TRBV9 and TRBJ1-6): DSGVTQTPKHLITATGQRVTLRCSPRSGDLSVYWYQQSLDQGLQFLIQYYNGEERAKGNILERFSAQQFPDLHSELNLSSLELGDSALYFCASSVATGWGTGDSPLHFGNGTRLTVT.

To note about this clonotype: A much larger clone differs by one base, so this may be a read error. The V and J genes are TRBV11-2 and TRBJ1-2; D remains unclear. CDR1 is SGHAT and CDR2 is FQNNGV in the germline V gene. This CDR3 spans 15 amino acids. Trimming cost V 7 bases and J 0 bases, with 15 bases left between them. CDR3 nucleotide sequence: TGTGCCAGCAAAACTTACCGGACTTCTAACTATGGCTACACCTTC. Protein product: CASKTYRTSNYGYTF.

This clonotype was seen at least ten times. The J gene is TRBJ1-4, the V gene TRBV6-2 or TRBV6-3; tentative D call: TRBD1 (5 bases). The CDR3 is 16 residues long. Germline-derived CDR1 and CDR2 are MNHEY and SVGEGT. Trimming took off 6 bases at V and 0 bases at J, with 14 bases between the two ends. CDR3: CASSARDLPTNEKLFF. In nucleotides, the CDR3 is TGTGCCAGCAGCGCTCGGGACCTACCAACTAATGAAAAACTGTTTTTT.

The chain recombines TRBV20-1 with TRBJ2-1; TRBD2 matches 8 bases. Germline V lookup: CDR1 DFQATT, CDR2 SNEGSKA (reference sequence). Losses at the gene ends were 6 bases for V and 7 bases for J; bases not matched to a gene: 32. This CDR3 comprises 21 residues. CDR3 region: CSAKLERTDLPGTRPGNEQFF. CDR3 DNA: TGCAGTGCCAAGCTGGAGAGGACCGATCTCCCCGGGACTAGACCAGGGAATGAGCAGTTCTTC.

There are a few counts of this clonotype. The chain employs TRBV6-2 or TRBV6-3 and TRBJ2-5; unclear D gene. Per the germline V gene, CDR1 is MNHEY and CDR2 is SVGEGT. The V end lost 0 bases, the J end lost 9 bases, and 14 bases lay between the germline ends. The CDR3 extends over 14 amino acids. CDR3 in amino acids: CASSYSLTAISQYF. The CDR3 DNA is TGTGCCAGCAGTTACTCGCTGACCGCTATTTCCCAGTACTTC.

This clonotype appeared many times. The rearrangement joins TRBV2 to TRBJ2-7; 9 bases agree with TRBD1. From germline, CDR1 is SNHLY and CDR2 FYNNEI. V shed 7 bases and J 2 bases; nucleotides not matched to a gene: 3. The CDR3 covers 13 residues. The chain's CDR3 is CASTGQGTYEQYF. For the CDR3, the DNA is TGTGCCAGCACGGGACAGGGAACCTACGAGCAGTACTTC.

Regarding this clonotype: Since the CDR3 does not end with the conserved phenylalanine or tryptophan, this likely comes from a read error. The V gene is TRBV20-1, the J gene TRBJ1-1; D is unresolved. The CDR3 covers 14 residues. Germline V gene data show CDR1 as DFQATT and CDR2 as SNEGSKA (reference sequence). The V and J ends lost 0 bases and 1 base respectively, with 9 bases between them. In nucleotides, the CDR3 is TGCAGTGCTAGAGAGCCCAAGACGAACACTGAAGCTTTCCTT. Its protein is CSAREPKTNTEAFL.

This clonotype was found many times. The rearrangement uses TRBV20-1 and TRBJ1-5; D not certain. The V gene's germline CDR1 is DFQATT and CDR2 SNEGSKA (reference sequence). This CDR3 has 13 residues. Trimming cost V 4 bases and J 3 bases, with 10 bases left between them. CDR3 residues: CSANSRLNQPQHF. The CDR3 bases are TGCAGTGCTAACTCCAGACTCAATCAGCCCCAGCATTTT.

This clonotype was found many times. The chain employs TRBV2 and TRBJ2-2; D perhaps matches TRBD2 (5 bases). Trimming took 7 bases from V and 2 from J, leaving 14 bases between them. The CDR3 contains 15 residues. CDR1 is SNHLY and CDR2 is FYNNEI in the germline V gene. CDR3 amino acids: CASKGLSLNTGELFF. The CDR3 DNA reads TGTGCCAGCAAAGGACTGTCGCTTAACACCGGGGAGCTGTTTTTT.

This clonotype was seen a single time. J is TRBJ1-6 and V is TRBV4-1, with D possibly TRBD1 on 6 matching bases. Trimming pared 1 base from V and 8 bases from J, leaving 15 bases between. The CDR3 is made up of 16 amino acids. The germline gives CDR1 MGHRA, CDR2 YSYEKL. The CDR3 DNA is TGCGCCAGCAGCCAAGGAGGGGGGCGCTTGGATTCACCCCTCCACTTT. It codes for CASSQGGGRLDSPLHF.

This clonotype occurred many times. The chain employs TRBV9 and TRBJ2-3; 10 bases align to TRBD2. CDR1 is SGDLS, CDR2 YYNGEE, per germline. This CDR3 comprises 14 residues. V trimming: 0 bases; J trimming: 7 bases; junction bases outside the gene matches: 2. CDR3 nucleotides: TGTGCCAGCAGCGTAGATACTAGCGGGAATACGCAGTATTTT. It encodes CASSVDTSGNTQYF.

This clonotype showed up just a few times. The chain is built from TRBV10-2 and TRBJ2-1, with D possibly being TRBD2 (7 bases). The CDR3 is 15 residues long. CDR1 WSHSY and CDR2 SAAADI come from the germline V gene. Trimming pared 9 bases from V and 7 bases from J, leaving 22 bases between. The CDR3 loop is CASTRGGGPGNEQFF. Written as DNA, the CDR3 is TGCGCCAGTACCAGAGGGGGAGGGCCGGGGAATGAGCAGTTCTTC.

This clonotype was detected only a few times. The chain combines TRBV19 with TRBJ2-3; possible D gene TRBD1, 5 bases. Germline V gives CDR1 LNHDA, CDR2 SQIVND (reference sequence). This CDR3 is built from 15 residues. Trimming removed 4 bases from V and 4 bases from J, with 15 bases in between. CDR3 residues: CASSKDSRAADTQYF. The CDR3 DNA reads TGTGCCAGTAGTAAAGACAGCAGAGCCGCAGATACGCAGTATTTT. Looking up the rest from reference TRBV19 and TRBJ2-3 gives the full variable domain: DGGITQSPKYLFRKEGQNVTLSCEQNLNHDAMYWYRQDPGQGLRLIYYSQIVNDFQKGDIAEGYSVSREKKESFPLTVTSAQKNPTAFYLCASSKDSRAADTQYFGPGTRLTVL.

This clonotype was detected many times. The chain has TRBV5-1 and TRBJ2-5; TRBD1 matches 10 bases. The V segment lost 4 bases and the J segment 5 bases; nucleotides outside the gene matches: 8. Germline CDR1 reads SGHRS; CDR2 reads YFSETQ. The CDR3 is 15 residues long. Here the CDR3 reads CASSALGTGDETQYF. Here the CDR3 DNA reads TGCGCCAGCAGCGCCCTCGGGACAGGGGACGAGACCCAGTACTTC.

On this clonotype: This may stem from a read error, because a much larger clone lies one nucleotide away. The gene calls are TRBV12-3 or TRBV12-4 and TRBJ1-2; the D gene is possibly TRBD1 (5 bases). The CDR3 runs to 14 residues. Here the CDR3 reads CASNPGDFNYGCTF. As DNA, the CDR3 is TGTGCCAGCAATCCCGGGGACTTTAACTATGGCTGCACCTTC.

The sample holds many counts of this clonotype. This chain connects TRBV2 to TRBJ1-1; D gene uncertain. Germline V gene lookup returns CDR1 SNHLY and CDR2 FYNNEI. The V gene lost 5 bases and the J gene lost 0 bases, with 10 bases spanning the gap. The CDR3 extends over 14 amino acids. CDR3 residues: CASSYDQMNTEAFF. CDR3 coding DNA: TGTGCCAGCAGTTACGATCAGATGAACACTGAAGCTTTCTTT. Filled out from reference TRBV2 and TRBJ1-1, the complete variable domain reads EPEVTQTPSHQVTQMGQEVILRCVPISNHLYFYWYRQILGQKVEFLVSFYNNEISEKSEIFDDQFSVERPDGSNFTLKIRSTKLEDSAMYFCASSYDQMNTEAFFGQGTRLTVV.

Regarding this clonotype: A clone one base away is much larger, so this may be a read error. The chain links TRBV28 to TRBJ2-1; 7 nucleotides line up with TRBD1. The germline gives CDR1 MDHEN, CDR2 SYDVKM. CDR3 length: 12 amino acids. Germline trimming cut 9 bases from V and 10 bases from J; bases unmatched to any gene: 9. As DNA, the CDR3 is TGTGCCAGTACAGACTACAGGGGCGAGCAGTTCTTC. It yields the protein CASTDYRGEQFF.

This clonotype was observed many times. The rearrangement joins TRBV2 to TRBJ2-1; TRBD2 matches 10 bases. TRBJ2-5 explains the end of the DNA better; the J call may be wrong. The CDR3 spans 16 residues. Per germline, CDR1 SNHLY and CDR2 FYNNEI. The CDR3 reads CASSEALAGIRETQYF. CDR3 bases: TGTGCCAGCAGTGAAGCACTAGCGGGGATACGAGAGACCCAGTACTTC.

This clonotype was seen more than once but under ten times. The V call is TRBV12-3 or TRBV12-4, the J call TRBJ2-1; possible D gene TRBD1, 5 bases. Trimming cost V 6 bases and J 4 bases, with 7 bases left between them. The CDR3 totals 12 residues. The CDR3 spells CASRGDYNEQFF. CDR3 in DNA: TGTGCCAGCAGAGGGGATTACAATGAGCAGTTCTTC.

The chain links TRBV6-2 or TRBV6-3 to TRBJ2-2, with 7 bases identical to TRBD1. CDR1 MNHEY and CDR2 SVGEGT come from the germline V gene. V was pared by 6 bases and J by 7 bases, with 14 bases of the junction left unmatched. CDR3 length: 16 residues. The CDR3 here is CASSPFRTGSGGELFF. The CDR3 DNA reads TGTGCCAGCAGCCCCTTTAGGACAGGCTCTGGCGGGGAGCTGTTTTTT.

The rearrangement links TRBV20-1 to TRBJ2-1, with 12 bases aligning to TRBD1. The V and J ends lost 3 bases and 7 bases, in that order; junction bases with no gene match: 7. CDR1 and CDR2 (germline): DFQATT, SNEGSKA (reference sequence). This CDR3 is built from 15 residues. CDR3: CSARAPGQGANEQFF. CDR3 nucleotides: TGCAGTGCTAGGGCTCCGGGACAGGGGGCTAATGAGCAGTTCTTC.

This clonotype was seen at least ten times. V usage is TRBV12-3 or TRBV12-4 and J usage is TRBJ1-2; TRBD1 is a possible D gene (6 bases). V was trimmed by 5 bases and J by 0 bases, leaving 10 bases between them. There are 14 residues in the CDR3. CDR3 region: CASSPTGSNYGYTF. The CDR3 DNA is TGTGCCAGCAGTCCTACAGGGTCTAACTATGGCTACACCTTC.

The table lists this clonotype with a few counts. The chain uses TRBV2 and TRBJ2-7; D gene unclear. The CDR3 spans 14 residues. Trimming pared 5 bases from V and 9 bases from J, leaving 20 bases between. In germline, CDR1 is SNHLY, CDR2 FYNNEI. CDR3 coding DNA: TGTGCCAGCAGTCCCGAAGGGTCCGGGCTGTGGCAGTACTTC. Protein: CASSPEGSGLWQYF.

This clonotype was detected ten times or more. V and J are TRBV7-9 and TRBJ1-1; D is unclear. V was shortened by 5 bases and J by 1 base, with 26 bases between the two germline ends. Per the germline V gene, CDR1 is SEHNR and CDR2 is FQNEAQ (reference sequence). This CDR3 is 19 amino acids long. DNA for the CDR3: TGTGCCAGCAGCGGCCACAGAGAGCCCACCCCCCGAAAGAACACTGAAGCTTTCTTT. Protein: CASSGHREPTPRKNTEAFF.

This clonotype was seen many times. The rearrangement joins TRBV20-1 to TRBJ2-5; D gene uncertain. This CDR3 is built from 11 residues. V was pared by 3 bases and J by 14 bases, with 16 bases between. Germline V gives CDR1 DFQATT, CDR2 SNEGSKA (reference sequence). DNA for the CDR3: TGCAGTGCTAGGGGATCCCCAATCCATTACTTC. This encodes CSARGSPIHYF.

This clonotype was seen more than once but under ten times. This chain links TRBV6-5 with TRBJ2-2, with 10 bases lining up with TRBD2. This CDR3 has 16 amino acids. The V gene's germline CDR1 is MNHEY and CDR2 SVGAGI. J was trimmed by 3 bases and V by 0 bases; bases with no gene match: 1. The CDR3 sequence is CASSYSLAGDTGELFF. CDR3 nucleotide sequence: TGTGCCAGCAGTTACTCTCTAGCGGGAGACACCGGGGAGCTGTTTTTT.

The chain combines TRBV20-1 with TRBJ2-2, with a possible D match to TRBD2 (6 bases). The CDR3 length is 14 residues. Per germline, CDR1 DFQATT and CDR2 SNEGSKA (reference sequence). Trimming removed 1 base from V and 2 bases from J, with 8 bases in between. CDR3 protein: CSARAGGNTGELFF. The CDR3 DNA follows: TGCAGTGCTAGAGCCGGGGGTAACACCGGGGAGCTGTTTTTT.

This clonotype was seen many times. The chain combines TRBV3-1 with TRBJ1-1; the match to TRBD1 covers 8 bases. The CDR3 contains 15 residues. From germline, CDR1 is LGHDT and CDR2 YNNKEL (reference sequence). J was trimmed by 4 bases and V by 3 bases; bases with no gene match: 7. The DNA of the CDR3 is TGTGCCAGCAGCCATCGAAACAGGGGGTTCACTGAAGCTTTCTTT. This encodes CASSHRNRGFTEAFF.

This clonotype was recorded at least ten times. The gene calls are TRBV7-8 and TRBJ1-3, with TRBD1 matching 8 bases. The CDR3 contains 19 residues. The germline V gene has CDR1 SGHVS and CDR2 FQNEAQ. Trimming took 5 bases from V and 7 from J; bases not matched to a gene: 22. This CDR3 is CASSPPGTGATPFGNTIYF. CDR3 sequence (DNA): TGTGCCAGCAGCCCTCCTGGGACAGGAGCCACTCCATTCGGCAACACCATATATTTT.

The sample holds many counts of this clonotype. This chain links TRBV20-1 with TRBJ1-2; TRBD1 might be the D (6 bases). CDR1 and CDR2 (germline): DFQATT, SNEGSKA (reference sequence). V lost 4 bases to trimming and J lost 4 bases, with 13 bases between them. The CDR3 covers 13 residues. The CDR3 sequence is CSATLTGAYGYTF. Here the CDR3 DNA reads TGCAGTGCTACCTTGACAGGAGCCTATGGCTACACCTTC.

This clonotype was seen a handful of times. This sequence joins TRBV28 and TRBJ2-2; perhaps TRBD1 as D (5 bases). The CDR3 totals 16 residues. CDR1 is MDHEN, CDR2 SYDVKM, per germline. V lost 1 base and J lost 1, with 10 bases in between. This chain's CDR3 is CASSLFGAMNTGELFF. The CDR3 coding sequence is TGTGCCAGCAGTTTATTTGGGGCCATGAACACCGGGGAGCTGTTTTTT.